The rows below give T cell receptor beta chains drawn from one sample of a study of blood T cell repertoires in COVID-19. Data came from immunoSEQ multiplex PCR; TCRdb stores just in-frame clones and leaves some out. The data show about 200,000 clones, approximately 85% seen once. The sample consisted of peripheral blood. These receptors came from a woman in her sixties or seventies with COVID-19, enrolled during active disease. Each CDR3 is given with its conserved first and last residue. The size field is filled for only some rows; it gives once, few, many or a size class.

size,V,J,CDR3
-,TRBV2,TRBJ2-3,CASRTRTSGGRTDTQYF
-,TRBV24-1,TRBJ2-5,CATSDFGGAQYF
once,TRBV15,TRBJ1-2,CATSREGATNVYTF
once,TRBV5-4,TRBJ2-1,CASSTIAGGLYNEQFF
once,TRBV4-1,TRBJ1-1,CASSQVGAKPRNASPYF
-,TRBV7-9,TRBJ1-4,CASSLLGGTNEKLFF
-,TRBV27,TRBJ1-5,CASSLYINQPQHF
few,TRBV4-2,TRBJ1-1,CASSQETAYTEAFF
-,TRBV2,TRBJ2-1,CASSDEKLAGPYNEQFF
-,TRBV19,TRBJ1-5,CATRQGVNQPQHF
-,TRBV19,TRBJ1-2,CASSFRQGAGGYTF
-,TRBV9,TRBJ2-3,CASSARADRSYTDTQYF
-,TRBV7-3,TRBJ1-4,CASSFYGTREKLFF
once,TRBV3-1/TRBV3-2,TRBJ2-7,CASSQVQGVPEQYF
-,TRBV6-2/TRBV6-3,TRBJ2-7,CASSYPAYEQYF
-,TRBV21-1,TRBJ1-1,CRGKGTEAFF
-,TRBV7-8,TRBJ1-5,CASSLAARGNQPQHF
-,TRBV10-2,TRBJ1-5,CASGRDRGETYSNQPQHF
-,TRBV6-2/TRBV6-3,TRBJ1-5,CASSYRQNSNQPQHF
once,TRBV29-1,TRBJ2-1,CSVARTSGPEQFF
-,TRBV6-5,TRBJ1-1,CASSNQGAIWTEAFF
-,TRBV6-2/TRBV6-3,TRBJ1-6,CASSYWGGRSPLHF
-,TRBV19,TRBJ1-2,CASSGTGPYGYTF
-,TRBV27,TRBJ1-4,CASSHPGPGKTEKLFF